This T cell receptor (beta chain) was documented in a study of regulatory T cells in long-lasting Graves disease. The time point here: newly diagnosed GD, antithyroid drugs for less than 3 months. From RNA extracted from PBMCs, the TCR library was made. The authors drew approximately 9 milliliters of peripheral blood into EDTA tubes. iRepertoire HTBI primers and Arm-PCR of CDR3 regions built TCR beta libraries. TCRdb re-derived calls from the multiplex PCR reads in MiXCR, one entry per CDR3 protein. The sample shows approximately 400,000 distinct CDR3 sequences, 15% of them seen only once. These same records also appear under a second study, on T cells in Graves' hyperthyroidism and ophthalmopathy. That study adds: Researchers found most expanded thyroid clonotypes above 0.001 in blood as well.

The sequenced sample was peripheral blood mononuclear cells (PBMCs), obtained at new diagnosis, from a patient treated with antithyroid drugs. The TCR sequence derives from a woman between 40 and 50 years old with Graves disease.

This CDR3 is CASSIRDEIQYF. The CDR3 nucleotides read TGTGCCAGCAGCATTCGGGACGAAATTCAGTACTTC. The chain employs TRBV3-1 and TRBJ2-4; TRBD1 or TRBD2 may be the D gene (5 bases each). The V gene lost 5 bases and the J gene lost 10 bases, with 12 bases spanning the gap. The CDR3 extends over 12 amino acids. Germline V gene sequence: CDR1 LGHDT, CDR2 YNNKEL (reference sequence).